The 24 T cell receptor beta chains presented below share a single source sample, sequenced in a study of PD-L1 blockade in urothelial cancer. The time point is: peripheral blood 6 weeks after treatment start. Data came from immunoSEQ multiplex PCR; TCRdb stores just in-frame clones and leaves some out. The sample carries more than 90,000 clones, around four fifths recorded once. Material: PBMCs, obtained around atezolizumab (anti-PD-L1) treatment. These receptor sequences come from a man in his sixties or seventies with urothelial cancer.

The chain uses TRBV10-1 and TRBJ2-3; 11 nucleotides line up with TRBD2. The J segment lost 2 bases and the V segment lost 0 bases, leaving 4 bases of the junction unmatched. Looked up from germline, CDR1 is WNHNN and CDR2 is SYGVQD (reference sequence). The CDR3 length is 17 residues. CDR3 nucleotide sequence: TGCGCCAGCAGTGAGTCTGCTAGCGGGGGGTTCACAGATACGCAGTATTTT. This translates into CASSESASGGFTDTQYF.

This clone has only one observation. The chain joins TRBV7-2 to TRBJ2-3; tentatively, D is TRBD2 (5 bases). Trimming removed 6 bases at V and 4 bases at J, with 17 bases between. Germline loops: CDR1 SGHTA, CDR2 FQGNSA. The CDR3 has 15 amino acids. CDR3 coding DNA: TGTGCCAGCAGTGAAAACGGTGGGGAGCCAGATACGCAGTATTTT. This encodes CASSENGGEPDTQYF.

The V gene is TRBV7-8, the J gene TRBJ2-3; TRBD1 is a possible D gene (5 bases). V lost 4 bases, J lost 6 bases, and 11 bases lay in between. This CDR3 has 13 residues. CDR1 SGHVS and CDR2 FQNEAQ come from the germline V gene. CDR3 amino acids: CASSSGNRDTQYF. The CDR3 DNA sequence: TGTGCCAGCAGCTCGGGTAACAGGGATACGCAGTATTTT.

The chain is built from TRBV6-5 and TRBJ2-7, with a tentative D call TRBD1 (6 bases). Per the germline V gene, CDR1 is MNHEY and CDR2 is SVGAGI. The CDR3 extends over 13 amino acids. V was trimmed by 7 bases and J by 5 bases, leaving 15 bases between them. The CDR3 loop is CASTRGSRNEQYF. CDR3 in DNA: TGTGCCAGCACTAGGGGGAGTAGAAACGAGCAGTACTTC.

A few counts support this clone. The chain has TRBV2 and TRBJ2-1; 7 bases are a match to TRBD2. V gave up 5 bases and J gave up 4 bases; unmatched junction bases: 5. CDR3 length: 14 amino acids. Germline values: CDR1 SNHLY, CDR2 FYNNEI. CDR3 in DNA: TGTGCCAGCAGTACCGGGACTAATTACAATGAGCAGTTCTTC. This encodes CASSTGTNYNEQFF.

In DNA form, the CDR3 reads TGTGCCAGCAGCTTAGCAAGAGGGAGGGGCAATCAGCCCCAGCATTTT. Protein product: CASSLARGRGNQPQHF. The chain couples TRBV7-2 to TRBJ1-5; D unresolved. The CDR3 length is 16 residues. V dropped 0 bases and J dropped 2 bases, with 11 bases sitting between them. CDR1 is SGHTA, CDR2 FQGNSA, per germline.

The genes are TRBV5-1 and TRBJ2-2, with D unclear. The V end lost 4 bases, the J end lost 1 base, and 11 bases lay between the germline ends. Germline lookup yields CDR1 SGHRS and CDR2 YFSETQ. The CDR3 consists of 15 residues. The CDR3 coding sequence is TGCGCCAGCAGCATCAGCGCCCAGAACACCGGGGAGCTGTTTTTT. This encodes CASSISAQNTGELFF.

V gene TRBV27 combines with J gene TRBJ1-3; a possible D gene is TRBD1 (6 bases). From germline, CDR1 is MNHEY and CDR2 SMNVEV (reference sequence). Trimming cost V 8 bases and J 4 bases, with 18 bases left between them. This CDR3 has 15 amino acids. CDR3 residues: CASSLSGTLGNTIYF. The CDR3 region has the DNA TGTGCCAGCTCACTATCCGGGACATTAGGAAACACCATATATTTT.

This clone was found once. This chain connects TRBV7-2 to TRBJ1-4; tentatively, D is TRBD1 (5 bases). Deletions cut 5 bases from V and 5 bases from J, with 12 bases between. The CDR3 length is 14 residues. Germline V gene data show CDR1 as SGHTA and CDR2 as FQGNSA. In DNA, the CDR3 is TGTGCCAGCAGCAAAAAGGGGTTCAATGAAAAACTGTTTTTT. Translated: CASSKKGFNEKLFF.

The chain carries TRBV28 and TRBJ2-3, with 7 bases identical to TRBD1. V shed 5 bases, J shed 3 bases, and the junction held 8 bases outside the gene matches. The CDR3 has 15 amino acids. Germline CDR1 and CDR2: MDHEN and SYDVKM. The DNA for the CDR3 is TGTGCCAGCAGTGCAAGGACCAGGGGGACAGATACGCAGTATTTT. Translation gives CASSARTRGTDTQYF.

The rearrangement uses TRBV15 and TRBJ2-1; no definite D call. The ends were cut back, 1 base at V and 0 bases at J, with 7 bases in the middle. This CDR3 has 15 residues. From germline, CDR1 is LNHNV and CDR2 YYDKDF (reference sequence). The CDR3 protein is CATSRVKSSYNEQFF. As DNA, the CDR3 is TGTGCCACCAGCAGAGTAAAGAGCTCCTACAATGAGCAGTTCTTC.

The chain joins TRBV7-6 to TRBJ2-5, with D possibly TRBD2 on 5 matching bases. V was clipped by 1 base and J by 5 bases, with 20 bases between them. In germline, CDR1 is SGHVS, CDR2 FNYEAQ. The CDR3 sequence is 17 residues long. CDR3 sequence reads: CASSLVDSAPRGETQYF. The CDR3 nucleotides are TGTGCCAGCAGCTTAGTTGATAGCGCGCCCCGGGGTGAGACCCAGTACTTC. Variable domain in full (rest from reference TRBV7-6 and TRBJ2-5): GAGVSQSPRYKVTKRGQDVALRCDPISGHVSLYWYRQALGQGPEFLTYFNYEAQQDKSGLPNDRFSAERPEGSISTLTIQRTEQRDSAMYRCASSLVDSAPRGETQYFGPGTRLLVL.

V gene TRBV18 combines with J gene TRBJ2-1, with D tentatively TRBD2 (5 bases). The CDR3 is 13 residues long. CDR1 is KGHSH and CDR2 is LQKENI in the germline V gene. V shed 4 bases and J shed 8 bases, with 12 bases lying between them. The CDR3 spells CASSRNAEDEQFF. The DNA of the CDR3 is TGTGCCAGCTCACGTAACGCGGAGGATGAGCAGTTCTTC.

This chain uses TRBV27 with TRBJ2-3, with D possibly being TRBD2 (5 bases). The CDR3 sequence is 17 residues long. Per germline, CDR1 MNHEY and CDR2 SMNVEV (reference sequence). The V end lost 6 bases, the J end lost 0 bases, and 19 bases lay between the germline ends. The CDR3 protein is CASSTSGLSASTDTQYF. The CDR3, as DNA: TGTGCCAGCAGCACCTCCGGACTTTCCGCTAGCACAGATACGCAGTATTTT.

The V gene is TRBV7-2, the J gene TRBJ2-7; D possibly corresponds to TRBD1 (5 bases). The germline gives CDR1 SGHTA, CDR2 FQGNSA. CDR3 size: 14 residues. V lost 4 bases and J 7 bases, leaving 17 bases between the germline ends. CDR3 coding DNA: TGTGCCAGCAGCTCCAGGGCGAAGGTGGGGGAGCAGTACTTC. Its translation is CASSSRAKVGEQYF.

V is TRBV7-2 and J is TRBJ2-1, with D hard to call. The CDR3 is 12 amino acids. Trimming removed 0 bases from V and 9 bases from J, with 6 bases in between. Per germline, CDR1 SGHTA and CDR2 FQGNSA. The CDR3 coding sequence is TGTGCCAGCAGCTTAGCCAGAATTGAGCAGTTCTTC. Translated, it gives CASSLARIEQFF.

The V gene is TRBV15, the J gene TRBJ2-7; TRBD2 matches 10 bases. Germline lookup yields CDR1 LNHNV and CDR2 YYDKDF (reference sequence). CDR3 length equals 16 residues. V was clipped by 0 bases and J by 4 bases; unmatched bases: 6. The DNA for the CDR3 is TGTGCCACCAGCAGAGATCTCGCTAGCGGGGGATACGAGCAGTACTTC. Translated, it gives CATSRDLASGGYEQYF.

The rearrangement joins TRBV5-1 to TRBJ1-4, with TRBD1 as a possible D gene (6 bases). CDR3 length equals 16 residues. Germline V gives CDR1 SGHRS, CDR2 YFSETQ. V was cut by 0 bases and J by 0 bases, with 9 bases left in between. The CDR3: CASSLAGAATNEKLFF. CDR3 in DNA: TGCGCCAGCAGCTTGGCAGGGGCTGCAACTAATGAAAAACTGTTTTTT.

The chain couples TRBV6-1 to TRBJ2-3, with unresolved D. The germline V and J ends were trimmed by 3 bases and 6 bases, with 10 bases remaining between them. The CDR3 covers 13 residues. Germline loops: CDR1 MNHNS, CDR2 SASEGT. Here the CDR3 reads CASSDSVEDTQYF. CDR3 nucleotide sequence: TGTGCCAGCAGTGATTCGGTCGAGGATACGCAGTATTTT.

The CDR3 nucleotides are TGTGCCAGCAGCTTAGGCCAGGGACTCCCGGGCACAGATACGCAGTATTTT. Translating gives CASSLGQGLPGTDTQYF. The rearrangement joins TRBV5-4 to TRBJ2-3; D is perhaps TRBD2 (6 bases). The CDR3 extends over 17 amino acids. CDR1 and CDR2 from the germline V gene are SGHNT and YYREEE (reference sequence). Trimming took off 2 bases at V and 1 base at J, with 17 bases between the two ends.

The J gene is TRBJ1-2, the V gene TRBV30; 8 nucleotides line up with TRBD1. The V gene end was trimmed by 0 bases and the J gene end by 6 bases; junction bases not matched to a gene: 6. Looked up from germline, CDR1 is GTSNPN and CDR2 is SVGIG (reference sequence). The CDR3 is made up of 14 amino acids. CDR3: CAWSVNRGSDGYTF. The CDR3 coding sequence is TGTGCCTGGAGTGTAAACAGGGGGTCAGATGGCTACACCTTC.

CDR3 coding DNA: TGTGCCAGTAGTATTTTCACCGGTAGGGAGGGACAAAGGAACACTGAAGCTTTCTTT. Protein: CASSIFTGREGQRNTEAFF. The V call is TRBV19, the J call TRBJ1-1; tentatively, D is TRBD1 (6 bases). This CDR3 comprises 19 residues. Trimming took 3 bases from V and 1 from J, leaving 24 bases between them. Germline values: CDR1 LNHDA, CDR2 SQIVND (reference sequence).

The chain has TRBV7-9 and TRBJ1-1, with D possibly being TRBD1 (6 bases). The CDR3 has 12 residues. The germline CDR1 and CDR2 sequences are SEHNR and FQNEAQ (reference sequence). V was trimmed by 5 bases and J by 4 bases, leaving 8 bases between them. The CDR3 DNA sequence: TGTGCCAGCAGCGTACAGGGCACTGAAGCTTTCTTT. As protein: CASSVQGTEAFF.

This chain connects TRBV9 to TRBJ2-2, with D uncertain. This CDR3 contains 15 residues. Germline V gene data show CDR1 as SGDLS and CDR2 as YYNGEE. V dropped 0 bases and J dropped 0 bases, with 6 bases sitting between them. The CDR3 nucleotides are TGTGCCAGCAGCGTAGTCCCGGCGAACACCGGGGAGCTGTTTTTT. Its translation: CASSVVPANTGELFF.